This TCR beta chain was found in a study of blood T cell repertoires in COVID-19. About the study: Acute and convalescent COVID-19 samples came from the United States, Italy and Spain. Sources were T cells, B-cell-depleted T cells, or PBMCs; the material itself was cDNA or gDNA.

Original processing notes: Reference gene primer amplification in the assay estimated nucleated cell counts. Generated by immunoSEQ multiplex PCR, the TCRdb table keeps only in-frame clones and is missing some. V, J and clone size reflect that table, while D and trimming were determined from the DNA. This table holds about 240,000 clones, roughly 80% found once. This CDR3 has 12 amino acids. Germline V gives CDR1 MNHEY, CDR2 SVGEGT. The germline V and J ends were trimmed by 6 bases and 2 bases, with 8 bases remaining between them. The rearrangement joins TRBV6-2 or TRBV6-3 to TRBJ2-7, with unresolved D. Sample: peripheral blood. This clonotype was sampled from a woman aged 60-70 years with active or convalescent COVID-19. The CDR3 nucleotides read TGTGCCAGCAGCCACAATCCCTACGAGCAGTACTTC. Encoded protein: CASSHNPYEQYF.